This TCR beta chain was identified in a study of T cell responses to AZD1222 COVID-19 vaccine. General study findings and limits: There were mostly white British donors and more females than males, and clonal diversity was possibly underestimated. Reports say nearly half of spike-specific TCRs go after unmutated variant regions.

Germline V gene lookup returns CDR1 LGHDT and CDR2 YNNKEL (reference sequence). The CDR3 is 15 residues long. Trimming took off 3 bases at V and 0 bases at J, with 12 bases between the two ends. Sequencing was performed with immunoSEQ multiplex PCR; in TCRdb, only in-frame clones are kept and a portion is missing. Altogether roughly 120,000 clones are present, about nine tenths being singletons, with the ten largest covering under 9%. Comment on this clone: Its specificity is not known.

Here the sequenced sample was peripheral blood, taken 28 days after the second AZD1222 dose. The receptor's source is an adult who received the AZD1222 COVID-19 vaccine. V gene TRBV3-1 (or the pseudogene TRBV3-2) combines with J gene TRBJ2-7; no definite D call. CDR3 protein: CASSQVLGHSYEQYF. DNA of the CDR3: TGTGCCAGCAGCCAGGTCCTGGGTCACTCCTACGAGCAGTACTTC.